One sample yielded the 8 T cell receptor beta chains listed below, sequenced in a study of shared clonotypes between healthy human individuals. Positive CCR7 selection of CD45RO-negative cells yielded the naive CD8 cells, and terminally differentiated effector memory CD45RA+ cells were excluded. The assay was immunoSEQ multiplex PCR, and TCRdb's table has in-frame clones only and misses some. The repertoire holds millions of clones, with just over 90% as singletons. Sequenced sample: naive CD8+ T cells from PBMCs. These receptors all stem from a young man in good health. Some clones in this sample may be carry-over from other donors' samples.

In its sample, this clone was seen a few times. DNA for the CDR3: TGCGCCAGCAGCCAAGATTTCGTTGGGAGCTATGGCTACACCTTC. Translation: CASSQDFVGSYGYTF. The rearrangement uses TRBV4-1 and TRBJ1-2, with no clear D. The germline V and J ends were trimmed by 0 bases and 4 bases, with 12 bases remaining between them. CDR1 MGHRA and CDR2 YSYEKL come from the germline V gene. CDR3 length: 15 residues.

This clone showed up just a few times. The chain carries TRBV29-1 and TRBJ1-5; D unresolved. Trimming pared 7 bases from V and 4 bases from J, leaving 11 bases between. The CDR3 runs 12 residues. Germline V gene lookup returns CDR1 SQVTM and CDR2 ANQGSEA. The CDR3 DNA reads TGCAGCGCAGGAACAGCTAATCAGCCCCAGCATTTT. Translated, it gives CSAGTANQPQHF.

The genes are TRBV2 and TRBJ1-4; weak D call: TRBD1 (5 bases). The CDR3 has 14 amino acids. V lost 7 bases and J 3 bases, leaving 12 bases between the germline ends. Per germline, CDR1 SNHLY and CDR2 FYNNEI. CDR3 bases: TGTGCCAGCAATGAGGGGTTTGCTAATGAAAAACTGTTTTTT. Protein sequence: CASNEGFANEKLFF.

V gene TRBV18 combines with J gene TRBJ2-2; 9 nucleotides match TRBD2. The CDR3 is made up of 16 amino acids. Per the germline V gene, CDR1 is KGHSH and CDR2 is LQKENI. The V segment lost 3 bases and the J segment 0 bases; nucleotides outside the gene matches: 2. CDR3 residues: CASSPASGTNTGELFF. In DNA, the CDR3 is TGTGCCAGCTCACCTGCTAGCGGGACGAACACCGGGGAGCTGTTTTTT.

This chain uses TRBV27 with TRBJ2-2; D may be TRBD2 (7 bases). Trimming cost V 10 bases and J 6 bases, with 18 bases left between them. Germline CDR1 MNHEY, CDR2 SMNVEV (reference sequence). This CDR3 spans 14 amino acids. The CDR3 coding sequence is TGTGCCAAAACCAAGCGGGACACATCCGGGGAGCTGTTTTTT. Residues: CAKTKRDTSGELFF.

Here the CDR3 reads CASSLTKGPGVGYTF. The CDR3 DNA reads TGTGCCAGCAGCTTAACGAAGGGTCCGGGTGTTGGCTACACCTTC. The gene calls are TRBV11-2 and TRBJ1-2; D gene unclear. The germline CDR1 and CDR2 sequences are SGHAT and FQNNGV. The CDR3 sequence is 15 residues long. V lost 2 bases to trimming and J lost 7 bases, with 17 bases between them.

The rearrangement uses TRBV18 and TRBJ1-5; unclear D gene. The CDR3 runs 17 residues. V lost 3 bases and J 0 bases, leaving 15 bases between the germline ends. Germline CDR1 and CDR2: KGHSH and LQKENI. Written as DNA, the CDR3 is TGTGCCAGCTCACCGGAGAAGACGACTGTTAGCAATCAGCCCCAGCATTTT. It encodes CASSPEKTTVSNQPQHF.

The rearrangement links TRBV5-1 to TRBJ1-1, with TRBD1 as a possible D gene (6 bases). The CDR3 has 15 residues. The germline gives CDR1 SGHRS, CDR2 YFSETQ. Between the trimmed V and J ends, which lost 3 bases and 4 bases, there was a span of 16 bases. The DNA for the CDR3 is TGCGCCAGCAGCTCTACCCCAGGGGCCGGCACTGAAGCTTTCTTT. This sequence encodes CASSSTPGAGTEAFF.